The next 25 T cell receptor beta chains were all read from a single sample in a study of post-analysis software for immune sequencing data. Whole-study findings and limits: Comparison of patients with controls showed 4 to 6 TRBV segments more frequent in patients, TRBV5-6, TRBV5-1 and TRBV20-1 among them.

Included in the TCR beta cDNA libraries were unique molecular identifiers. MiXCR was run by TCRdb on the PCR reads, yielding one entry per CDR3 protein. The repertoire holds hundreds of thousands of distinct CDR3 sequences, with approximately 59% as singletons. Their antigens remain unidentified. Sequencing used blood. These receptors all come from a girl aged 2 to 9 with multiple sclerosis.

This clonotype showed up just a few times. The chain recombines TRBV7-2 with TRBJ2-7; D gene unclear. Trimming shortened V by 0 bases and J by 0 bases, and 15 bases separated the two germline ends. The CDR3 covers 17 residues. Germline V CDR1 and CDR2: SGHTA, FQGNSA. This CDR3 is CASSLAFTSELSYEQYF. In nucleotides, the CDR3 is TGTGCCAGCAGCTTAGCGTTCACAAGCGAGCTCTCCTACGAGCAGTACTTC. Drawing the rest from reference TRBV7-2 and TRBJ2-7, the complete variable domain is GAGVSQSPSNKVTEKGKDVELRCDPISGHTALYWYRQSLGQGLEFLIYFQGNSAPDKSGLPSDRFSAERTGGSVSTLTIQRTQQEDSAVYLCASSLAFTSELSYEQYFGPGTRLTVT.

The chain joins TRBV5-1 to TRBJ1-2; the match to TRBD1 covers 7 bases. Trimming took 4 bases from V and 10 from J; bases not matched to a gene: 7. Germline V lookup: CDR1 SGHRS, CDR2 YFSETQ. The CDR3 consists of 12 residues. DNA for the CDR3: TGCGCCAGCAGCCGGGACAGAGAACACTACACCTTC. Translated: CASSRDREHYTF.

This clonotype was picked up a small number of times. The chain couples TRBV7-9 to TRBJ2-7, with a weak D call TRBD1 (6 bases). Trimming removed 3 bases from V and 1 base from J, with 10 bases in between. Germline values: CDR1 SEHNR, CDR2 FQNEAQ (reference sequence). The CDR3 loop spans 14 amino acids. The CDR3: CASSLTGPSYEQYF. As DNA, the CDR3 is TGTGCCAGCAGCTTGACAGGTCCATCCTACGAGCAGTACTTC.

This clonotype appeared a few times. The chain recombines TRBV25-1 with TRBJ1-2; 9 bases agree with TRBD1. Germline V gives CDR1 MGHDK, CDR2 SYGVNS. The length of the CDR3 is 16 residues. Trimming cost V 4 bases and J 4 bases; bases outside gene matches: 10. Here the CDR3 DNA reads TGTGCCAGCAGTGGCCCCTCGGACAGGGGATCCTATGGCTACACCTTC. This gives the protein CASSGPSDRGSYGYTF.

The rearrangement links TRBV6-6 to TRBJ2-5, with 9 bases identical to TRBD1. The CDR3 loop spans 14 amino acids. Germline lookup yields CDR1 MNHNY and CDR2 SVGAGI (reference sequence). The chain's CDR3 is CVSQGTGRQETQYF. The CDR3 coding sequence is TGTGTCTCCCAGGGGACAGGGCGACAAGAGACCCAGTACTTC.

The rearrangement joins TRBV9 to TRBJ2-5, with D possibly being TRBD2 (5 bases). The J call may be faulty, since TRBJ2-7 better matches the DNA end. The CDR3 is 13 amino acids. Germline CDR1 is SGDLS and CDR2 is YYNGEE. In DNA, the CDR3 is TGTGCCAGCAGTTTGGACTGGAGTAACGAGCAGTACTTC. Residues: CASSLDWSNEQYF.

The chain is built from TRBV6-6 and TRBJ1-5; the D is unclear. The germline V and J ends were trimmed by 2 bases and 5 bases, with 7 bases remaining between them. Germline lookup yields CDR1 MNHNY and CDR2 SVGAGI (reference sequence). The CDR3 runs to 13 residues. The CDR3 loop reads CASSYLKDQPQHF. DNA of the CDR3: TGTGCCAGCAGTTACCTTAAGGATCAGCCCCAGCATTTT.

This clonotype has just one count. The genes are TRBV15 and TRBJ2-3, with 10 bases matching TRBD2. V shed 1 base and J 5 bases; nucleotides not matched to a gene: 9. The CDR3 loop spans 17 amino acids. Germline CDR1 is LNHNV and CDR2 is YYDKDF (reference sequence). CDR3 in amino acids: CATSRVSSGGAEDTQYF. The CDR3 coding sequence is TGTGCCACCAGCAGAGTATCCAGCGGGGGGGCCGAAGATACGCAGTATTTT.

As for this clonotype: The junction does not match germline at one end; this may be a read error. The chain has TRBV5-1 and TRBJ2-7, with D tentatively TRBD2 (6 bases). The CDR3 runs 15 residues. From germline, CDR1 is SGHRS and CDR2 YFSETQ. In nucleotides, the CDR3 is TGCGCCAGCACCTTGGGGGTGGCGGGAACCTACGAGCAGTACTTC. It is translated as CASTLGVAGTYEQYF.

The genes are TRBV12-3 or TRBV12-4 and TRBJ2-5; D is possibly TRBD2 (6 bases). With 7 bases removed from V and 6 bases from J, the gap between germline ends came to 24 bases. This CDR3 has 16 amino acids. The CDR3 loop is CASTGVLGGARKTQYF. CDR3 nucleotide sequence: TGTGCCAGCACGGGTGTGTTAGGAGGGGCCAGGAAGACCCAGTACTTC.

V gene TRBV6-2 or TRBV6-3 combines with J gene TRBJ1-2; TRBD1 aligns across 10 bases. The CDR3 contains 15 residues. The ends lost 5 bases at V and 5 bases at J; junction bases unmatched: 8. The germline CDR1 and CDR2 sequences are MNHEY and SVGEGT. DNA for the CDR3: TGTGCCAGCAGTGGACCGGGACAGGGGAGATATGGCTACACCTTC. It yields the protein CASSGPGQGRYGYTF.

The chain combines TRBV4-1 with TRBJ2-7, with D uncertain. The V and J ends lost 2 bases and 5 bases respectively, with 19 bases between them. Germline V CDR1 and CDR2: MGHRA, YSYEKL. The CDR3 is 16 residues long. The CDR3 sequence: CASSQTRLGPRDEQYF. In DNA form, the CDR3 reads TGCGCCAGCAGCCAAACTCGTTTGGGTCCCCGGGACGAGCAGTACTTC.

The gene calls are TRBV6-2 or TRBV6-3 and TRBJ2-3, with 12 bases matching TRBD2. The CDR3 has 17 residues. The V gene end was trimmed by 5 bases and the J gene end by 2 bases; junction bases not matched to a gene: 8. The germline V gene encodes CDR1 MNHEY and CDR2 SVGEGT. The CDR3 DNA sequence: TGTGCCAGCAGTCCAGACGGACTAGCGGGAAACACAGATACGCAGTATTTT. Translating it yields CASSPDGLAGNTDTQYF.

CDR3 coding DNA: TGTGCCAGCAGCTTAGGTTGGCGGACTAGCGGGAGTGTTTGGTACGAGCAGTACTTC. Its protein product is CASSLGWRTSGSVWYEQYF. The J gene is TRBJ2-7, the V gene TRBV11-2; 13 bases match TRBD2. Trimming took 1 base from V and 4 from J; bases not matched to a gene: 13. The length of the CDR3 is 19 residues. Germline assignment: CDR1 SGHAT and CDR2 FQNNGV.

In DNA form, the CDR3 reads TGCAGTGCTAGGGAACAGGCGACCTATGGCTACACCTTC. Amino acids: CSAREQATYGYTF. The chain joins TRBV20-1 to TRBJ1-2, with a possible D match to TRBD1 (5 bases). The CDR3 covers 13 residues. With 3 bases removed from V and 4 bases from J, the gap between germline ends came to 12 bases. Germline V CDR1 and CDR2: DFQATT, SNEGSKA (reference sequence).

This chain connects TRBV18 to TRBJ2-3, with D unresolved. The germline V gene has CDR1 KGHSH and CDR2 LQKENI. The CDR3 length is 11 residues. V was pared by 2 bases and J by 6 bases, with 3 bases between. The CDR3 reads CASSPEDTQYF. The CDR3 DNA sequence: TGTGCCAGCTCACCAGAGGATACGCAGTATTTT.

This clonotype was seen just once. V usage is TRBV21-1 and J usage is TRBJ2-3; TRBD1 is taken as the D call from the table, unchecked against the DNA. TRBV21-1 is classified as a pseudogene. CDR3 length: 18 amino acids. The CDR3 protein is CASSMYSITGGLTDTQYF. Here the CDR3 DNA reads TGTGCCAGCAGCATGTACAGTATTACAGGGGGCCTCACAGATACGCAGTATTTT.

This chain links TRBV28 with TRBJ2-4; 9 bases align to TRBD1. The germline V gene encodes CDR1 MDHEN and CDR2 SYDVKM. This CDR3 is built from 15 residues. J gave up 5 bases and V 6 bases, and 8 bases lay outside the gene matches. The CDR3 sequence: CASSLGQGMENIQYF. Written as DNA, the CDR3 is TGTGCCAGCAGCCTGGGACAGGGCATGGAAAACATTCAGTACTTC.

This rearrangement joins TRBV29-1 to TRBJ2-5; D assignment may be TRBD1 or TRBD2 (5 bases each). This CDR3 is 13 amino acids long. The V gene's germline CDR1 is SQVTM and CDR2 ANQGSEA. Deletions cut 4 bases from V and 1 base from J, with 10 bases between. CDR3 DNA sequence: TGCAGCGTTGCACGGGACGCCCAAGAGACCCAGTACTTC. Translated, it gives CSVARDAQETQYF.

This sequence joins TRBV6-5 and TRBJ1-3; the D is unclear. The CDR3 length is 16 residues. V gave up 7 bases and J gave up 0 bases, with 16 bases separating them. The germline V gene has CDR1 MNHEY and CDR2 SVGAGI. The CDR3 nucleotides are TGTGCCAGCAACCCCGACCGGACGGGCTCTGGAAACACCATATATTTT. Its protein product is CASNPDRTGSGNTIYF.

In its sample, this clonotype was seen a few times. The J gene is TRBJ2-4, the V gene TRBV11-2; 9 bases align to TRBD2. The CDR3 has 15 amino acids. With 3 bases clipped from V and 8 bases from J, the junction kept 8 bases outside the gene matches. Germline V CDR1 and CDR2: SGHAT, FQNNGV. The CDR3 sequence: CASSFGTSPGHIQYF. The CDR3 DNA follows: TGTGCCAGCAGCTTTGGGACTAGCCCAGGGCACATTCAGTACTTC.

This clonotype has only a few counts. This chain's CDR3 is CASSEPSSYNEQFF. The CDR3 DNA sequence: TGTGCCAGCAGTGAACCCTCATCTTACAATGAGCAGTTCTTC. This chain uses TRBV25-1 with TRBJ2-1; D gene unclear. V shed 2 bases and J shed 4 bases, with 9 bases lying between them. Germline assignment: CDR1 MGHDK and CDR2 SYGVNS. This CDR3 has 14 residues.

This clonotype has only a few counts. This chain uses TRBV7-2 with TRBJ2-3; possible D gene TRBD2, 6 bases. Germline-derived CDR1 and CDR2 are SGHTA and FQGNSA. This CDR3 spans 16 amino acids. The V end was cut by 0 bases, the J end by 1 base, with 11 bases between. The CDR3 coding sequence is TGTGCCAGCAGCTTAGCGAGGACGGGGGGCACAGATACGCAGTATTTT. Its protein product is CASSLARTGGTDTQYF.

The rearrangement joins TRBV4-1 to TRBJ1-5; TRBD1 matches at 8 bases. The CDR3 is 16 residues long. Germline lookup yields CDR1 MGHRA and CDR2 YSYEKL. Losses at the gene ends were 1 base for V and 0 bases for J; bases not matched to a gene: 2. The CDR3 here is CASSQGGQASNQPQHF. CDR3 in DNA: TGCGCCAGCAGCCAAGGGGGACAGGCTAGCAATCAGCCCCAGCATTTT.

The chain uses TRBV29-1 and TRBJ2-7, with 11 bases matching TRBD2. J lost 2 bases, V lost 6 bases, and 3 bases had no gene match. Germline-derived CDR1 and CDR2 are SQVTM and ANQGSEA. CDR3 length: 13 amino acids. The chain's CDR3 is CSVGTSGPYEQYF. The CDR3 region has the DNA TGCAGCGTCGGGACTAGCGGACCCTACGAGCAGTACTTC.